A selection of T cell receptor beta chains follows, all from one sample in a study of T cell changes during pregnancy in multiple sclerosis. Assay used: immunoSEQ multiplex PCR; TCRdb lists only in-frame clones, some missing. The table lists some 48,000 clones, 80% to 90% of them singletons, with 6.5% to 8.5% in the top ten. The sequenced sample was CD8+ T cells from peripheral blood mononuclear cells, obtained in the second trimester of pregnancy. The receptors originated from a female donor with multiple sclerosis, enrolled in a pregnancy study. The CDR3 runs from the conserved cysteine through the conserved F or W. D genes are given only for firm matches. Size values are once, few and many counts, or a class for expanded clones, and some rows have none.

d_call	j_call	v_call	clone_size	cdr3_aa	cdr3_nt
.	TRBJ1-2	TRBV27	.	CASNGDHGYTF	TGTGCCAGCAACGGAGACCATGGCTACACCTTC
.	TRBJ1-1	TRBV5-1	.	CASSWAGDTEAFF	TGCGCCAGCAGCTGGGCGGGAGACACTGAAGCTTTCTTT
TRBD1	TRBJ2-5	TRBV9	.	CASSEGQPFEAQYF	TGTGCCAGCAGCGAGGGACAGCCGTTCGAGGCCCAGTACTTC
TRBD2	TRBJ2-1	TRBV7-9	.	CASSSLASGGYNEQFF	TGTGCCAGCAGCTCCCTTGCTAGCGGGGGATACAATGAGCAGTTCTTC
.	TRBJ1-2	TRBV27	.	CASGINLGQGNGYTF	TGTGCCAGCGGAATAAATTTGGGGCAGGGGAACGGCTACACCTTC
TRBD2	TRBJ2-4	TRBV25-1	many	CASSDHSGGALAKNIQYF	TGTGCCAGCAGTGACCACTCGGGGGGGGCTTTAGCCAAAAACATTCAGTACTTC
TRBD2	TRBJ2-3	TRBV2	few	CATLAGGPDTQYF	TGTGCCACCCTAGCGGGGGGGCCAGATACGCAGTATTTT
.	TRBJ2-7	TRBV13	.	CASSASRPLYEQYF	TGTGCCAGCAGCGCGAGTCGCCCTCTTTACGAGCAGTACTTC
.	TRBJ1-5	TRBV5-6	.	CASSFGGSNQPQHF	TGTGCCAGCAGCTTTGGCGGGAGTAATCAGCCCCAGCATTTT
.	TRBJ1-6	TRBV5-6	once	CASSTGLPGSYNSPLHF	TGTGCCAGCAGCACCGGACTCCCTGGGTCCTATAATTCACCCCTCCACTTT
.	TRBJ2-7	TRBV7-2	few	CASSLGSGYEQYF	TGTGCCAGCAGCTTAGGGTCCGGCTACGAGCAGTACTTC
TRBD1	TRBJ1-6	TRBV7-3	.	CASSSTGTGWSPLHF	TGTGCCAGCAGCTCCACCGGGACAGGGTGGTCACCCCTCCACTTT
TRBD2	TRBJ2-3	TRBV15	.	CATSSPLAGFTDTQYF	TGTGCCACCAGCAGCCCCCTAGCGGGGTTCACAGATACGCAGTATTTT
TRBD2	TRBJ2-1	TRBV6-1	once	CASSEITGGFYEQFF	TGTGCCAGCAGTGAAATAACGGGGGGGTTCTATGAGCAGTTCTTC
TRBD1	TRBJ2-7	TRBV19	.	CASSPYPGGSNEQYF	TGTGCCAGTAGCCCTTATCCAGGGGGCAGCAACGAGCAGTACTTC
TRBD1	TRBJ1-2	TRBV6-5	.	CASSYTRTGYGYGYTF	TGTGCCAGCAGTTACACCAGGACAGGGTACGGCTATGGCTACACCTTC
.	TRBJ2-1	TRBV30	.	CAWTHGGEQFF	TGTGCCTGGACCCACGGGGGTGAGCAGTTCTTC
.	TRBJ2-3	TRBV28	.	CASSLAGATDTQYF	TGTGCCAGCAGTTTGGCAGGGGCAACAGATACGCAGTATTTT
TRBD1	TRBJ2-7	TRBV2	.	CASSEWKGGTAYEQYF	TGTGCCAGCAGTGAATGGAAAGGTGGGACAGCCTACGAGCAGTACTTC
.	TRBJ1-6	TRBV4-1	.	CASSRTSGRDNSPLHF	TGCGCCAGCAGCCGCACCAGCGGACGGGATAATTCACCCCTCCACTTT
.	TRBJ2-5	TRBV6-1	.	CASRGLEETQYF	TGTGCCAGCAGGGGTTTGGAGGAGACCCAGTACTTC
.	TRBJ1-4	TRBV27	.	CASSGGATNEKLFF	TGTGCCAGCAGCGGCGGGGCAACTAATGAAAAACTGTTTTTT
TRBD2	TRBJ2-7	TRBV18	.	CASSPSTSGVFYEQYF	TGTGCCAGCTCACCGTCGACTAGCGGGGTTTTCTACGAGCAGTACTTC
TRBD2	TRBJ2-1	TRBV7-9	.	CASSFAGGFNEQFF	TGTGCCAGCAGCTTTGCGGGGGGCTTCAATGAGCAGTTCTTC
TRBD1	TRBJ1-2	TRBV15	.	CATSRDKGTGGYGYTF	TGTGCCACCAGCAGAGATAAGGGGACAGGTGGCTATGGCTACACCTTC
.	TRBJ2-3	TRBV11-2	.	CASSLELTDTQYF	TGTGCCAGCAGCTTAGAACTTACAGATACGCAGTATTTT
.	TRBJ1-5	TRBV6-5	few	CASSFNRYQPQHF	TGTGCCAGCAGTTTTAATCGGTATCAGCCCCAGCATTTT
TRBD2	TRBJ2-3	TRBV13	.	CASREGGAYTDTQYF	TGTGCCTCCCGGGAGGGCGGGGCATACACAGATACGCAGTATTTT
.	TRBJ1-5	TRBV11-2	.	CASSLDTGGGNQPQHF	TGTGCCAGCAGCTTAGATACGGGGGGAGGCAATCAGCCCCAGCATTTT
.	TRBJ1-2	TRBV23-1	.	CASSLSGKMGGYTF	TGCGCCAGCAGTCTTTCGGGTAAAATGGGTGGCTACACCTTC
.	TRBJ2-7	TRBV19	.	CASMGDSSYEQYF	TGTGCCAGTATGGGCGATAGCTCCTACGAGCAGTACTTC
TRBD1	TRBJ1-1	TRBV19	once	CASGTGMNTEAFF	TGTGCCAGTGGGACAGGGATGAACACTGAAGCTTTCTTT
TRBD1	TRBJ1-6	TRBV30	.	CASSRDSNNSPLHF	TGTGCCTCATCGAGGGACAGTAATAATTCACCCCTCCACTTT
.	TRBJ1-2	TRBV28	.	CASTLSGSPLHGYTF	TGTGCCAGCACCTTGTCGGGATCGCCACTTCATGGCTACACCTTC
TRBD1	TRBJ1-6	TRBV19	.	CASSIDGTGFGSPLHF	TGTGCCAGTAGTATAGATGGGACAGGGTTTGGTTCACCCCTCCACTTT
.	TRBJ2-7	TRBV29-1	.	CSVAPGTVYEQYF	TGCAGCGTTGCCCCGGGAACAGTCTACGAGCAGTACTTC
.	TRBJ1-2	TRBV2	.	CASRPIDRNYGYTF	TGTGCCAGCAGGCCCATTGACAGAAACTATGGCTACACCTTC
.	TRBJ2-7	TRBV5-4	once	CASSSGGDEQYF	TGTGCCAGCAGCTCGGGCGGGGACGAGCAGTACTTC
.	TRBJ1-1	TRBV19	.	CASSIAALTTEAFF	TGTGCCAGTAGTATAGCCGCCCTGACAACTGAAGCTTTCTTT
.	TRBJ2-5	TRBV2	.	CASMGLQETQYF	TGTGCCAGCATGGGACTTCAAGAGACCCAGTACTTC